One T cell receptor beta chain is described in this entry. Its antigen has not been determined. Base qualities are not at hand, and no much larger clone is one base apart. Peripheral blood CD8+ and CD4+ T cells from healthy donors, Susac syndrome patients and multiple sclerosis patients were profiled using high-throughput TCR beta sequencing. Healthy donors were included as age- and sex-matched controls. Bulk CD8+ and CD4+ T cells were purified magnetically by negative isolation, whereas CD8+ TEMRA cells were enriched by FACS. Blood was collected in EDTA tubes and processed within 24 hours, with PBMCs isolated through density gradient centrifugation. PBMCs intended for TCR sequencing were cryopreserved in liquid nitrogen and were subsequently thawed in a 37 degrees C water bath. The sorted or isolated CD4+, CD8+ and CD8+ TEMRA cells had a purity of 90% or higher. These data belong to a study of CD8 T cells in Susac syndrome (dated by TCRdb to the late 2010s). For the wider study: Whether CD8+ T cell activation and differentiation in Susac syndrome was antigen driven was tested using repertoire sequencing. CD8+ T cell repertoire clonality was compared between some 13 healthy donors, some 14 Susac syndrome patients and around 15 multiple sclerosis patients.

RNA was extracted with the RNeasy kit and about 0.5 to 1 ug was reverse transcribed using random hexamers. The immunoSEQ multiplex PCR assay, which covers 54 Vbeta and 13 Jbeta segments, was used to amplify TCR beta CDR3 regions. To correct PCR amplification bias, a synthetic template baseline was used for both primer optimization and computational correction. Processing in the source paper ran as follows. Only productive sequences were kept, with reads annotated to V, D and J genes according to IMGT and analyzed in immunoSEQ Analyzer. Clonality was computed as one minus Shannon entropy normalized by log2 of the number of productive unique sequences. For each patient and control, public and private clones were evaluated within the 100 most prevalent clones. Clones were defined as Susac-specific when absent from the healthy and MS cohorts, from over 950 published viral clones and from other ImmuneACCESS disease sequences. Starting from the raw public reads, TCRdb applied fastp trimming at Q25, assembled clones with MiXCR and retained in-frame beta chains. CDR3 protein duplicates are merged, each entry listing the most common genes and DNA. The V and J calls were determined by TCRdb, not by the authors. This sample gives approximately 100,000 distinct CDR3 sequences in total; around 93% of them show up just once. The top ten clones comprise about 0.12% of the sample.

What the study reported, not specific to this receptor: The number of individuals in the TCR sequencing and HLA analysis was recognized as being relatively small.

For this chain, trimming is 5 bases at the V end and 6 bases at the J end, and the number of junction bases without a gene match is 10. The CDR3 runs 15 residues from the cysteine to the phenylalanine. Only the CDR3 region is kept as DNA, spanning 45 bases read in frame from base 1. The germline V gene encodes CDR1 SNHLY and CDR2 FYNNEI. Material: CD8+ T cells from PBMCs. The rearrangement combines TRBV2 with TRBJ1-1; 9 nucleotides in the junction match TRBD1. The TCR comes from a human donor in good health. At the DNA level, the sequence is TGTGCCAGCAGTTTAAGCCGGGACAGGGTTCCTGAAGCTTTCTTT. This yields the protein CASSLSRDRVPEAFF.